The 2 T cell receptor beta chains below were found in one sample sequenced in a study of neoadjuvant nivolumab and ipilimumab in lung cancer (dated by TCRdb to about 2020). Receptor libraries were prepared by the immunoSEQ multiplex PCR assay. Not all clones reach the TCRdb copy of this immuneACCESS table, which keeps in-frame sequences only. Checked studies attribute under half of the gap to unresolved V genes and leave the rest unexplained. Counted in this sample were about 38,000 clones; 80% to 90% of them appeared once. Jointly, the top ten make up approximately 3.3% of the sample. The sample's time point label, in plain terms: pretherapy, before neoadjuvant immune checkpoint inhibitors. This specimen consisted of peripheral blood, obtained before neoadjuvant nivolumab, alone or with ipilimumab. The receptors were gathered from an adult with non-small cell lung cancer.

The rearrangement joins TRBV28 to TRBJ1-2; unclear D gene. Germline V gives CDR1 MDHEN, CDR2 SYDVKM. The V and J ends lost 1 base and 1 base respectively, with 7 bases between them. The CDR3 is 14 amino acids. CDR3 in amino acids: CASSLLVDNYGYTF. CDR3 nucleotide sequence: TGTGCCAGCAGTTTATTGGTCGATAACTATGGCTACACCTTC.

This chain joins TRBV5-1 and TRBJ2-1; 7 nucleotides line up with TRBD2. Germline assignment: CDR1 SGHRS and CDR2 YFSETQ. CDR3 length: 15 residues. Trimming took 0 bases from V and 0 from J; bases not matched to a gene: 0. The CDR3 sequence: CASSLASGSYNEQFF. The CDR3 DNA reads TGCGCCAGCAGCTTGGCTAGCGGCTCCTACAATGAGCAGTTCTTC.